The 22 T cell receptor beta chains in this list originate from one sample, sequenced in a study of blood T cells in healthy people across ages (dated by TCRdb to 2013 to 2016). To prepare the library, 5' RACE was applied. Sequencing was performed on an Illumina HiSeq 2500. A second PCR of about 7 to 12 cycles was run with a J-beta primer mix and a sample-barcoded 5' primer. In TCRdb, the public reads were trimmed at Q25 with fastp and aligned with MiXCR, with productive beta chains retained. Each entry is one CDR3 protein sequence, shown with its most common DNA and genes. Present in this sample are 1.5 million to 2 million distinct CDR3 sequences, roughly 27% of which were seen just once. Of the sample, 6.5% to 8.5% is held by the ten largest clones. Sequencing input: blood. These receptors originate from a woman aged 25 to 39 in good health.

A word on this clonotype: One junction end disagrees with the germline gene, perhaps due to a read error. This rearrangement joins TRBV11-2 to TRBJ1-3; perhaps TRBD1 as D (5 bases). Germline V CDR1 and CDR2: SGHAT, FQNNGV. There are 16 residues in the CDR3. The chain's CDR3 is CANSSEGSNSGNTIYF. The CDR3 DNA reads as TGTGCCAACAGCTCGGAGGGGTCTAACTCTGGAAACACCATATATTTT.

For this clonotype: Being one base from a much bigger clone, this may be a read error. The chain uses TRBV15 and TRBJ2-1; the D gene is possibly TRBD2 (6 bases). Germline values: CDR1 LNHNV, CDR2 YYDKDF (reference sequence). V shed 1 base and J shed 6 bases, with 7 bases lying between them. The length of the CDR3 is 13 residues. The CDR3 reads CATSRGGGNEQFF. In DNA, the CDR3 is TGTGCCACCAGCAGAGGGGGAGGCAATGAGCAGTTCTTC.

The chain employs TRBV7-2 and TRBJ2-3; 11 bases are shared with TRBD2. This CDR3 is built from 17 residues. CDR1 SGHTA and CDR2 FQGNSA come from the germline V gene. Unmatched junction bases numbered 13, after V lost 5 bases and J lost 6 bases. The CDR3 DNA sequence: TGTGCCAGCAGCCCCCGGAGGGCTAGCGGGAGGTTGGATACGCAGTATTTT. Translation gives CASSPRRASGRLDTQYF.

This clonotype has more than one count but fewer than ten. The chain joins TRBV7-8 to TRBJ2-5; maybe TRBD2 (5 bases). This CDR3 has 16 residues. Trimming removed 0 bases at V and 1 base at J, with 12 bases between. CDR1 is SGHVS and CDR2 is FQNEAQ in the germline V gene. CDR3 sequence: CASSLAPAEPQETQYF. The DNA of the CDR3 is TGTGCCAGCAGCTTAGCCCCAGCGGAGCCCCAAGAGACCCAGTACTTC. The full variable domain, in which reference TRBV7-8 and TRBJ2-5 provide the parts outside the CDR3, is GAGVSQSPRYKVAKRGQDVALRCDPISGHVSLFWYQQALGQGPEFLTYFQNEAQLDKSGLPSDRFFAERPEGSVSTLKIQRTQQEDSAVYLCASSLAPAEPQETQYFGPGTRLLVL.

As regards this clonotype: A much larger clone lies a single base off, so this may be a read error. The CDR3, as DNA: TGCGCCAGCAGCCAAGTTCTGGGGGGCCTGGGTGAGCAGTACTTC. Its translation: CASSQVLGGLGEQYF. The genes are TRBV4-1 and TRBJ2-5; D assignment may be TRBD1 or TRBD2 (6 bases each). Per the germline V gene, CDR1 is MGHRA and CDR2 is YSYEKL. The CDR3 is made up of 15 amino acids. V lost 1 base and J lost 11, with 20 bases in between.

This clonotype was counted many times. V and J are TRBV7-9 and TRBJ1-2; D call uncertain. This CDR3 has 12 residues. V dropped 4 bases and J dropped 6 bases, with 9 bases sitting between them. CDR1 SEHNR and CDR2 FQNEAQ come from the germline V gene (reference sequence). The CDR3 sequence: CASSSSVDGYTF. The CDR3 coding sequence is TGTGCCAGCAGCTCGTCCGTTGATGGCTACACCTTC. Together with reference TRBV7-9 and TRBJ1-2, the CDR3 gives the full variable domain: DTGVSQNPRHKITKRGQNVTFRCDPISEHNRLYWYRQTLGQGPEFLTYFQNEAQLEKSRLLSDRFSAERPKGSFSTLEIQRTEQGDSAMYLCASSSSVDGYTFGSGTRLTVV.

This clonotype was counted a few times. This sequence joins TRBV7-9 and TRBJ1-4, with TRBD1 identical over 7 bases. Germline-derived CDR1 and CDR2 are SEHNR and FQNEAQ (reference sequence). J was trimmed by 4 bases and V by 0 bases; bases with no gene match: 5. The CDR3 extends over 16 amino acids. CDR3 nucleotides: TGTGCCAGCAGCTTAGCTGATCAGGGGGTTAATGAAAAACTGTTTTTT. It specifies CASSLADQGVNEKLFF.

This clonotype was seen at least ten times. The chain joins TRBV5-1 to TRBJ2-7, with a tentative D call TRBD1 (6 bases). V was cut by 3 bases and J by 2 bases, with 15 bases left in between. Germline-derived CDR1 and CDR2 are SGHRS and YFSETQ. CDR3 length: 15 amino acids. This CDR3 reads CASSSNTGSTYEQYF. CDR3 sequence (DNA): TGCGCCAGCAGCTCAAATACAGGGAGTACCTACGAGCAGTACTTC.

This clonotype showed up just once. This may be a read error, as it is one base from a much larger clone. The rearrangement links TRBV5-1 to TRBJ2-1; a weak D match, TRBD2 (6 bases). This CDR3 comprises 13 residues. V was shortened by 5 bases and J by 10 bases, with 16 bases between the two germline ends. Germline V gene lookup returns CDR1 SGHRS and CDR2 YFSETQ. The DNA for the CDR3 is TGCGCCAGCAGTGGCGGGAATTTAGGCGAGCAGTTCTTC. Translated: CASSGGNLGEQFF.

The V call is TRBV18, the J call TRBJ2-6; D is uncertain. Between the trimmed V and J ends, which lost 6 bases and 4 bases, there was a span of 16 bases. Germline V lookup: CDR1 KGHSH, CDR2 LQKENI. This CDR3 is built from 16 residues. The CDR3 DNA sequence: TGTGCCAGCTCGCAGAGGACGGGTAGGGGGGCCAACGTCCTGACTTTC. This encodes CASSQRTGRGANVLTF.

Here the CDR3 reads CASSLVWAGVNTEAFF. The CDR3 region has the DNA TGTGCCAGCAGCTTAGTTTGGGCAGGGGTGAACACTGAAGCTTTCTTT. V and J are TRBV11-2 and TRBJ1-1; D perhaps matches TRBD1 (6 bases). Germline assignment: CDR1 SGHAT and CDR2 FQNNGV. The length of the CDR3 is 16 residues. Trimming left V 1 base short and J 0 bases short, with 12 bases between. Complete variable domain (other parts from reference TRBV11-2 and TRBJ1-1): EAGVAQSPRYKIIEKRQSVAFWCNPISGHATLYWYQQILGQGPKLLIQFQNNGVVDDSQLPKDRFSAERLKGVDSTLKIQPAKLEDSAVYLCASSLVWAGVNTEAFFGQGTRLTVV.

The chain joins TRBV29-1 to TRBJ2-1; TRBD2 aligns across 11 bases. The CDR3 contains 17 residues. Per germline, CDR1 SQVTM and CDR2 ANQGSEA. V trimming: 6 bases; J trimming: 8 bases; junction bases outside the gene matches: 18. The CDR3 region is CSVEPVTSGGPWDEQFF. The CDR3 DNA reads TGCAGCGTCGAGCCTGTCACTAGCGGGGGCCCTTGGGATGAGCAGTTCTTC.

Remarks on this clonotype: Given a much more abundant clone one base away, this may be a read error. V and J are TRBV6-6 and TRBJ2-7; D is perhaps TRBD2 (6 bases). Germline CDR1 reads MNHNY; CDR2 reads SVGAGI (reference sequence). The CDR3 has 14 residues. In DNA, the CDR3 is TGTGCCAGCACCCTGGGACTCCGCTCCTACGGGCAGTACTTC. This encodes CASTLGLRSYGQYF.

In this sample, this clonotype turned up a few times. V usage is TRBV6-2 or TRBV6-3 and J usage is TRBJ2-4, with D perhaps matching TRBD1 (6 bases). Per germline, CDR1 MNHEY and CDR2 SVGEGT. This CDR3 has 17 amino acids. The V gene lost 4 bases and the J gene lost 6 bases, with 22 bases spanning the gap. In DNA form, the CDR3 reads TGTGCCAGCAGTTTCGGAGTCAGGGGTCTTTTGGGAAACATTCAGTACTTC. Protein: CASSFGVRGLLGNIQYF.

Concerning this clonotype: Relative to the germline gene, one junction end is altered; a read error may explain this. This chain links TRBV2 with TRBJ2-5; D is possibly TRBD2 (6 bases). From germline, CDR1 is SNHLY and CDR2 FYNNEI. The CDR3 runs to 13 residues. The CDR3: CASIEVRDFNSYF. The CDR3 DNA follows: TGTGCCAGCATTGAAGTCCGGGACTTCAATTCGTACTTC.

Details on this clonotype: This may be a read error, as it is one base from a much larger clone. The rearrangement uses TRBV11-2 and TRBJ2-4; D is ambiguous. The DNA end lines up better with TRBJ2-7; the J call may be wrong. From germline, CDR1 is SGHAT and CDR2 FQNNGV. The CDR3 is made up of 15 amino acids. CDR3 protein: CAGSLEALNAYEQYF. CDR3 DNA sequence: TGTGCCGGCAGCTTAGAGGCATTGAATGCCTACGAGCAGTACTTC.

In this sample, this clonotype turned up once. The rearrangement uses TRBV2 and TRBJ1-5; tentative D call: TRBD1 (6 bases). V dropped 3 bases and J dropped 3 bases, with 12 bases sitting between them. Looked up from germline, CDR1 is SNHLY and CDR2 is FYNNEI. The CDR3 is 15 amino acids. CDR3 nucleotide sequence: TGTGCCAGCAGTGACGACGGGACATTCAATCAGCCCCAGCATTTT. It translates to CASSDDGTFNQPQHF.

The rearrangement joins TRBV7-9 to TRBJ2-7; D possibly corresponds to TRBD1 (5 bases). Germline CDR1 is SEHNR and CDR2 is FQNEAQ (reference sequence). The CDR3 has 14 amino acids. Trimming took off 5 bases at V and 0 bases at J, with 11 bases between the two ends. The CDR3 nucleotides are TGTGCCAGCAGCCCCCAGACAGCCTCCTACGAGCAGTACTTC. Translating gives CASSPQTASYEQYF.

This chain joins TRBV5-1 and TRBJ2-2; 9 nucleotides line up with TRBD1. V was pared by 1 base and J by 5 bases, with 6 bases of the junction left unmatched. Germline V gene sequence: CDR1 SGHRS, CDR2 YFSETQ. This CDR3 is 16 amino acids long. CDR3 residues: CASSLSATGGTGELFF. The CDR3 nucleotides read TGCGCCAGCAGCTTGTCGGCGACAGGGGGGACCGGGGAGCTGTTTTTT.

There are a few counts of this clonotype. This rearrangement joins TRBV7-9 to TRBJ2-7; TRBD1 agrees at 9 bases. Germline loops: CDR1 SEHNR, CDR2 FQNEAQ (reference sequence). The CDR3 loop spans 14 amino acids. J lost 3 bases, V lost 7 bases, and 7 bases had no gene match. The CDR3 region is CASTLTGGFYEQYF. CDR3 DNA: TGTGCCAGCACCCTCACAGGGGGCTTCTACGAGCAGTACTTC.

This clonotype was detected a few times. The chain links TRBV12-3 or TRBV12-4 to TRBJ1-5; the D gene is possibly TRBD1 (6 bases). The CDR3 loop spans 16 amino acids. Trimming stripped 3 bases from V and 6 bases from J, with 18 bases between. The CDR3 DNA reads TGTGCCAGCAGTTTTGGGTACCCAGGGGTGGGTCAGCCCCAGCATTTT. Translating it yields CASSFGYPGVGQPQHF.

Only a few counts were recorded for this clonotype. The chain links TRBV28 to TRBJ1-1; D gene ambiguous. Trimming pared 2 bases from V and 1 base from J, leaving 8 bases between. The CDR3 is 14 residues long. Germline lookup yields CDR1 MDHEN and CDR2 SYDVKM. CDR3 DNA sequence: TGTGCCAGCAGTTTAAGTCCCCCGAACACTGAAGCTTTCTTT. Translating gives CASSLSPPNTEAFF. Looking up the rest from reference TRBV28 and TRBJ1-1 gives the full variable domain: DVKVTQSSRYLVKRTGEKVFLECVQDMDHENMFWYRQDPGLGLRLIYFSYDVKMKEKGDIPEGYSVSREKKERFSLILESASTNQTSMYLCASSLSPPNTEAFFGQGTRLTVV.